This T cell receptor beta chain was sequenced during a study of blood T cell repertoires in COVID-19. Study as a whole: Samples representing acute and convalescent COVID-19 were sourced from the United States, Italy and Spain. Sources were T cells, B-cell-depleted T cells, or PBMCs; the material itself was cDNA or gDNA.

Under the authors' procedure: By means of reference gene primer amplification, nucleated cell counts were estimated. Some clones are missing from TCRdb's copy, which holds only in-frame ones; the method was immunoSEQ multiplex PCR. That table supplies the V and J calls and clone size; D and trimming were determined from the DNA. Of about 94,000 clones listed, approximately 89% were seen once; the top ten hold approximately 7.4%. CDR1 and CDR2 from the germline V gene are SGHDT and YYEEEE. The CDR3 contains 18 residues. Between the trimmed V and J ends, which lost 3 bases and 1 base, there was a span of 22 bases.

This chain uses TRBV5-6 with TRBJ1-1; D is ambiguous. The receptor's source is a human donor with acute or convalescent COVID-19. The donor label of this sample is uncertain. Sequences were obtained from peripheral blood. CDR3 loop: CASSSGFTMGRENTEAFF. As DNA, the CDR3 is TGTGCCAGCAGCTCGGGATTCACAATGGGTAGGGAGAACACTGAAGCTTTCTTT.